This entry lists 8 T cell receptor beta chains sequenced from one sample in a study of blood T cell repertoires in COVID-19. Data came from immunoSEQ multiplex PCR; TCRdb stores just in-frame clones and leaves some out. Of 25,000 to 35,000 clones listed, 85% were seen once; the top ten hold roughly 7%. Sample: peripheral blood. Receptor source: a human donor in a cohort sampled during active COVID-19.

The V call is TRBV10-2, the J call TRBJ2-7; TRBD1 aligns across 7 bases. V trimming: 4 bases; J trimming: 5 bases; junction bases outside the gene matches: 2. CDR1 and CDR2 (germline): WSHSY, SAAADI. The CDR3 length is 12 residues. The CDR3 loop is CASSVTGDEQYF. Written as DNA, the CDR3 is TGCGCCAGCAGTGTAACAGGGGACGAGCAGTACTTC.

This clone was seen a single time. The V gene is TRBV12-3 or TRBV12-4, the J gene TRBJ1-6; maybe TRBD1 (6 bases). Between the trimmed V and J ends, which lost 5 bases and 7 bases, there was a span of 9 bases. CDR3 size: 13 residues. The DNA of the CDR3 is TGTGCCAGCAGTACAGGGTTCAATTCACCCCTCCACTTT. It codes for CASSTGFNSPLHF.

The rearrangement links TRBV7-7 to TRBJ2-5; 12 positions agree with TRBD1. This CDR3 is 13 amino acids long. With V trimmed by 11 bases and J by 5 bases, 6 bases remained unmatched. CDR1 is SSHAT and CDR2 is FNYEAQ in the germline V gene (reference sequence). This chain's CDR3 is CALGDRGPETQYF. CDR3 in DNA: TGTGCCTTAGGGGACAGGGGGCCGGAGACCCAGTACTTC. Complete variable domain (other parts from reference TRBV7-7 and TRBJ2-5): GAGVSQSPRYKVTKRGQDVTLRCDPISSHATLYWYQQALGQGPEFLTYFNYEAQPDKSGLPSDRFSAERPEGSISTLTIQRTEQRDSAMYRCALGDRGPETQYFGPGTRLLVL.

This clone was observed a few times. The J gene is TRBJ1-2, the V gene TRBV27, with D possibly matching TRBD1 (6 bases). Germline CDR1 is MNHEY and CDR2 is SMNVEV (reference sequence). The germline V and J ends were trimmed by 3 bases and 3 bases, with 14 bases remaining between them. The CDR3 runs to 15 residues. Here the CDR3 DNA reads TGTGCCAGCAGTTTGACAGGACCTCCCTACTATGGCTACACCTTC. Encoded protein: CASSLTGPPYYGYTF.

V and J are TRBV9 and TRBJ2-7; 12 bases line up with TRBD2. Germline-derived CDR1 and CDR2 are SGDLS and YYNGEE. J was trimmed by 3 bases and V by 4 bases; bases with no gene match: 5. This CDR3 is 15 amino acids long. CDR3 DNA sequence: TGTGCCAGCAGCACTAGCGGGGGGCTTGGCTACGAGCAGTACTTC. This encodes CASSTSGGLGYEQYF.

This chain connects TRBV12-3 or TRBV12-4 to TRBJ1-6, with D possibly matching TRBD1 (6 bases). V dropped 5 bases and J dropped 14 bases, with 16 bases sitting between them. The CDR3 is 13 amino acids. CDR3 nucleotides: TGTGCCAGCAGTACAGGGTCCCGGGGAACCCTCCACTTT. It encodes CASSTGSRGTLHF.

V usage is TRBV7-5 and J usage is TRBJ2-5; the table's TRBD2 call for D was not verified on the DNA. TRBV7-5 is a pseudogene. This CDR3 has 15 residues. In DNA form, the CDR3 reads TGTGCCAGAAGCCCAAATCGACTAGCGGAAGAGACCCAGTACTTC. Protein: CARSPNRLAEETQYF.

This clone occurred a few times. V and J are TRBV6-5 and TRBJ2-2, with a possible D match to TRBD1 (8 bases). This CDR3 has 13 residues. With 7 bases removed from V and 6 bases from J, the gap between germline ends came to 12 bases. Germline CDR1 MNHEY, CDR2 SVGAGI. CDR3 DNA: TGTGCCAGCACCACAGGGGGGGCCGGGGAGCTGTTTTTT. This translates into CASTTGGAGELFF.